The present T cell receptor (beta chain) was sequenced within a study of blood T cell repertoires in COVID-19. This CDR3 region has 16 residues. Per the germline V gene, CDR1 is KGHSH and CDR2 is LQKENI. The V and J ends lost 1 base and 6 bases respectively, with 16 bases between them. Profiled with immunoSEQ multiplex PCR; TCRdb holds only in-frame clones, not every one. The sample consists of approximately 300,000 clones, 85% to 90% of them appearing once. Recruits, aged roughly 18 to 89 years, lived in 20 to 30 US areas. Input material: PBMCs or T cells enriched from blood (not recorded which). The TCR sequence derives from a woman aged 18-29 years who had recovered from COVID-19. The J gene is TRBJ1-5, the V gene TRBV18; perhaps TRBD1 as D (5 bases). This CDR3 reads CASSPRGGLRAQPQHF. For the CDR3, the DNA is TGTGCCAGCTCACCACGGGGCGGTCTCCGGGCTCAGCCCCAGCATTTT. Combining the CDR3 with reference TRBV18 and TRBJ1-5 gives the whole variable domain NAGVMQNPRHLVRRRGQEARLRCSPMKGHSHVYWYRQLPEEGLKFMVYLQKENIIDESGMPKERFSAEFPKEGPSILRIQQVVRGDSAAYFCASSPRGGLRAQPQHFGDGTRLSIL.